One and the same sample provided the 6 T cell receptor beta chains below, sequenced in a study of T-cell reconstitution after alpha-beta-depleted transplantation in children. TCRbeta library construction was performed incorporating unique molecular identifiers. TCRdb processed the PCR reads anew with MiXCR; each CDR3 protein has one entry. The table lists 280,000 or so distinct CDR3 sequences, approximately 10% of them singletons. The sequencing used peripheral blood, collected 180 days after TCRalphabeta/CD19-depleted stem cell transplant. These receptor sequences come from a male patient aged 2 to 9 who had a stem cell transplant for chronic granulomatous disease, so the T cells may come from the graft donor.

Many counts were recorded for this clonotype. The chain couples TRBV11-2 to TRBJ1-1, with D possibly matching TRBD1 (5 bases). There are 15 residues in the CDR3. V dropped 5 bases and J dropped 2 bases, with 15 bases sitting between them. Germline-derived CDR1 and CDR2 are SGHAT and FQNNGV. The DNA for the CDR3 is TGTGCCAGCAGCCGGGAAGGGGCAATCAACACTGAAGCTTTCTTT. Its protein is CASSREGAINTEAFF.

The chain links TRBV20-1 to TRBJ1-1, with 8 bases lining up with TRBD1. This CDR3 comprises 14 residues. Germline lookup yields CDR1 DFQATT and CDR2 SNEGSKA (reference sequence). The V segment lost 8 bases and the J segment 1 base; nucleotides outside the gene matches: 9. Written as DNA, the CDR3 is TGCAGTCCTACCCCCGGGACAGGGAACACTGAAGCTTTCTTT. The encoded protein is CSPTPGTGNTEAFF.

This clonotype was picked up many times. The chain couples TRBV28 to TRBJ2-7; 11 bases agree with TRBD1. The CDR3 contains 15 residues. The germline V gene has CDR1 MDHEN and CDR2 SYDVKM. With 5 bases clipped from V and 4 bases from J, the junction kept 7 bases outside the gene matches. The chain's CDR3 is CASSAMRDRGYEQYF. The CDR3 DNA reads as TGTGCCAGCAGTGCAATGAGGGACAGGGGGTACGAGCAGTACTTC. Together with reference TRBV28 and TRBJ2-7, the CDR3 gives the full variable domain: DVKVTQSSRYLVKRTGEKVFLECVQDMDHENMFWYRQDPGLGLRLIYFSYDVKMKEKGDIPEGYSVSREKKERFSLILESASTNQTSMYLCASSAMRDRGYEQYFGPGTRLTVT.

This clonotype was picked up many times. The chain couples TRBV7-8 to TRBJ1-6; D is ambiguous. The ends were cut back, 5 bases at V and 7 bases at J, with 12 bases in the middle. The CDR3 consists of 14 residues. Germline V gene sequence: CDR1 SGHVS, CDR2 FQNEAQ. For the CDR3, the DNA is TGTGCCAGCAGCCTCCGGGGATCCAATTCACCCCTCCACTTT. Residues: CASSLRGSNSPLHF. Full variable domain (outside the CDR3, taken from reference TRBV7-8 and TRBJ1-6): GAGVSQSPRYKVAKRGQDVALRCDPISGHVSLFWYQQALGQGPEFLTYFQNEAQLDKSGLPSDRFFAERPEGSVSTLKIQRTQQEDSAVYLCASSLRGSNSPLHFGNGTRLTVT.

Worth noting for this clonotype: A single base separates this from a much larger clone, so it may be a read error. The CDR3 loop is CASSFVQGRDEQNF. The CDR3 DNA is TGTGCCAGCAGCTTTGTGCAGGGAAGGGACGAGCAGAACTTC. The J gene is TRBJ2-7, the V gene TRBV7-2, with D perhaps assigned TRBD1 or TRBD2 (5 bases each). Germline CDR1 is SGHTA and CDR2 is FQGNSA. The CDR3 spans 14 residues.

This clonotype appeared many times. The rearrangement links TRBV4-3 to TRBJ2-7; D is unresolved. The CDR3 has 11 residues. The V end lost 3 bases, the J end lost 5 bases, and 5 bases lay between the germline ends. The V gene's germline CDR1 is LGHNA and CDR2 YSLEER. The CDR3 DNA sequence: TGCGCCAGCAGCCATGGGCACGAGCAGTACTTC. Translating it yields CASSHGHEQYF.